The rows below give T cell receptor beta chains drawn from one sample of a study of T cells in Graves' hyperthyroidism and ophthalmopathy. MiXCR, applied by TCRdb to the multiplex PCR reads, yields one record per CDR3 protein. The table shows about 600,000 distinct CDR3 sequences, with about 16% occurring only once. The specimen was blood. All receptors derive from a woman aged 40 to 50 with Graves' ophthalmopathy. The CDR3 runs from the conserved cysteine through the conserved F or W. D genes are given only for firm matches. For some rows the clone size is stated as once, few or many, or as a class when expanded; others skip it.

clone size	D gene	V gene	J gene	CDR3 protein	CDR3 DNA
NA	NA	TRBV11-1	TRBJ2-3	CASTRGSRADTQYF	TGTGCCAGCACACGAGGGTCCCGGGCAGATACGCAGTATTTT
NA	NA	TRBV30	TRBJ1-1	CASYYQWEFTEAFF	TGTGCCTCGTACTACCAGTGGGAGTTCACTGAAGCTTTCTTT
once	TRBD1	TRBV10-3	TRBJ1-2	CAISAQGTGNGYTF	TGTGCCATCAGCGCCCAAGGGACAGGAAATGGCTACACCTTC
NA	NA	TRBV29-1	TRBJ2-3	CSALWGSTDTQYF	TGCAGCGCCTTATGGGGAAGCACAGATACGCAGTATTTT
NA	TRBD1	TRBV5-1	TRBJ2-1	CASSLTDLRTGAFRGHEQFF	TGCGCCAGCAGCTTGACGGACCTTCGGACAGGAGCCTTTAGGGGGCATGAGCAGTTCTTC
NA	NA	TRBV29-1	TRBJ2-1	CSVVGGTDVGWARNEQFF	TGCAGCGTTGTAGGAGGGACGGACGTGGGGTGGGCCCGTAATGAGCAGTTCTTC
NA	NA	TRBV30	TRBJ2-1	CAWTAGSWNEQFF	TGTGCCTGGACGGCGGGGTCATGGAATGAGCAGTTCTTC
NA	NA	TRBV4-1	TRBJ2-7	CASSQTGSDEQYF	TGCGCCAGCAGCCAAACCGGTTCCGACGAGCAGTACTTC
few	NA	TRBV6-2/TRBV6-3	TRBJ2-1	CASSASKGYNEQFF	TGTGCCAGCAGTGCATCCAAGGGGTACAATGAGCAGTTCTTC
NA	TRBD1	TRBV7-9	TRBJ2-5	CASSPGQAQETQYF	TGTGCCAGCAGCCCGGGACAGGCGCAAGAGACCCAGTACTTC
NA	NA	TRBV30	TRBJ2-6	CAWTSAYSGANVLTF	TGTGCCTGGACCTCCGCGTACTCTGGGGCCAACGTCCTGACTTTC
few	NA	TRBV15	TRBJ1-1	CATSRGGDLTEAFF	TGTGCCACCAGCAGAGGAGGGGATCTAACCGAAGCTTTCTTT
NA	NA	TRBV9	TRBJ1-5	CASSLDGERNQPQHF	TGTGCCAGCAGCCTAGACGGGGAACGCAATCAGCCCCAGCATTTT
NA	NA	TRBV28	TRBJ1-5	CASSEGGRDSNQPQHF	TGTGCCAGCAGTGAGGGGGGCAGGGATAGCAATCAGCCCCAGCATTTT
many	NA	TRBV5-1	TRBJ2-5	CASSLAQAKVQETQYF	TGCGCCAGCAGCTTGGCCCAGGCAAAAGTCCAAGAGACCCAGTACTTC
few	TRBD1	TRBV5-1	TRBJ1-2	CASSSDPGGGGYTF	TGCGCCAGCAGCTCGGACCCAGGGGGAGGTGGCTACACCTTC
NA	TRBD1	TRBV20-1	TRBJ2-1	CSARPGTGTYEQFF	TGCAGTGCTAGACCTGGGACAGGGACCTACGAGCAGTTCTTC
NA	TRBD2	TRBV6-2/TRBV6-3	TRBJ2-7	CASSYSRSGRGEIGAEQYF	TGTGCCAGCAGTTACTCGAGAAGCGGGAGGGGAGAAATTGGGGCCGAGCAGTACTTC
many	TRBD2	TRBV2	TRBJ2-7	CASSELAGGPYEQYF	TGTGCCAGCAGTGAACTAGCGGGAGGGCCCTACGAGCAGTACTTC
NA	NA	TRBV15	TRBJ2-7	CATSRGRGSYEQYF	TGTGCCACCAGCAGAGGCAGGGGATCCTACGAGCAGTACTTC
once	NA	TRBV7-8	TRBJ1-4	CASSFGRGNNEKLFF	TGTGCCAGCAGCTTTGGTCGGGGAAATAATGAAAAACTGTTTTTT
many	TRBD2	TRBV6-5	TRBJ2-7	CASSYQRGTYEQYF	TGTGCCAGCAGTTACCAGCGGGGGACCTACGAGCAGTACTTC
few	TRBD2	TRBV7-2	TRBJ2-1	CASSPGGGGRYEQFF	TGTGCCAGCAGCCCTGGTGGGGGCGGGAGGTACGAGCAGTTCTTC
NA	NA	TRBV3-1	TRBJ1-4	CASSVDHRSNEKLFF	TGTGCCAGCAGCGTAGATCACAGGAGTAATGAAAAACTGTTTTTT
NA	NA	TRBV7-9	TRBJ1-2	CASSLYGAGDHYGYTF	TGTGCCAGCAGCTTATACGGGGCGGGAGATCATTACGGCTACACCTTC
many	NA	TRBV6-1	TRBJ2-7	CASRDSAGTDSYEQYF	TGTGCCAGCAGGGACTCCGCCGGGACTGATTCCTACGAGCAGTACTTC
many	NA	TRBV28	TRBJ2-1	CASRPLNYNEQFF	TGTGCCAGCAGACCCTTGAACTACAATGAGCAGTTCTTC
NA	NA	TRBV9	TRBJ2-3	CASSAQLTDTQYF	TGTGCCAGCAGCGCCCAACTCACAGATACGCAGTATTTT
many	NA	TRBV10-2	TRBJ2-5	CASSESVGGGQETQYF	TGCGCCAGCAGTGAGTCGGTAGGGGGAGGTCAAGAGACCCAGTACTTC
many	NA	TRBV20-1	TRBJ2-7	CSAPVGGNYEQYF	TGCAGTGCCCCGGTGGGTGGAAACTACGAGCAGTACTTC
NA	NA	TRBV7-9	TRBJ2-5	CASSLSWEYKYQETQYF	TGTGCCAGCAGCTTAAGCTGGGAGTATAAGTACCAAGAGACCCAGTACTTC
many	NA	TRBV2	TRBJ2-7	CASRASIGNEQYF	TGTGCCAGCAGGGCGTCCATCGGCAACGAGCAGTACTTC
NA	NA	TRBV18	TRBJ2-5	CASSPARGSQETQYF	TGTGCCAGCTCACCAGCCCGGGGCTCACAAGAGACCCAGTACTTC
few	NA	TRBV9	TRBJ2-3	CASSPGPTAPQYF	TGTGCCAGCAGCCCGGGACCCACGGCGCCGCAGTATTTT
many	NA	TRBV28	TRBJ2-7	CASSALRAHEQYF	TGTGCCAGCAGTGCCTTACGGGCCCACGAGCAGTACTTC
few	NA	TRBV6-2/TRBV6-3	TRBJ1-1	CASSSLIRTEAFF	TGTGCCAGCAGTTCCCTTATCAGAACTGAAGCTTTCTTT
few	TRBD2	TRBV7-2	TRBJ2-1	CASSSTGTSLNEQFF	TGTGCCAGCAGCTCCACCGGGACTAGCTTAAATGAGCAGTTCTTC
NA	NA	TRBV6-2/TRBV6-3	TRBJ1-1	CTSSLTGNTEAFF	TGTACCAGCAGCTTGACAGGGAACACTGAAGCTTTCTTT
NA	TRBD1	TRBV7-9	TRBJ2-1	CASSLLPGQGEQFF	TGTGCCAGCAGCTTACTGCCGGGACAGGGAGAGCAGTTCTTC
many	NA	TRBV5-1	TRBJ1-1	CASSLAGAANTEAFF	TGCGCCAGCAGCTTGGCCGGGGCAGCGAACACTGAAGCTTTCTTT
few	NA	TRBV4-1	TRBJ2-5	CASSQGYRNQETQYF	TGCGCCAGCAGCCAAGGGTACAGGAACCAAGAGACCCAGTACTTC
many	TRBD2	TRBV20-1	TRBJ2-7	CSAARTSGGYEQYF	TGCAGTGCTGCCAGGACTAGCGGGGGCTACGAGCAGTACTTC
NA	NA	TRBV6-1	TRBJ2-2	CASAVAFGLGELFF	TGTGCCAGCGCAGTAGCTTTCGGACTCGGGGAGCTGTTTTTT
many	TRBD1	TRBV27	TRBJ1-1	CASSLWGSTGVPGREAFF	TGTGCCAGCAGCCTATGGGGTTCAACAGGGGTTCCTGGTCGTGAAGCTTTCTTT
NA	NA	TRBV29-1	TRBJ2-3	CSVVPGAGDTQYF	TGCAGCGTCGTCCCGGGGGCGGGGGATACGCAGTATTTT
many	NA	TRBV29-1	TRBJ1-1	CSVSTAGDTEAFF	TGCAGCGTGTCAACAGCGGGGGACACTGAAGCTTTCTTT
many	NA	TRBV2	TRBJ2-4	CASSPPGIAKNIQYF	TGTGCCAGCAGCCCCCCCGGTATAGCCAAAAACATTCAGTACTTC
NA	TRBD1	TRBV5-4	TRBJ2-5	CASSGGQGAGETQYF	TGTGCCAGCAGCGGGGGACAGGGGGCGGGGGAGACCCAGTACTTC
NA	NA	TRBV6-1	TRBJ2-6	CASSVSGTSGANVLTF	TGTGCCAGCAGTGTCTCCGGCACCTCTGGGGCCAACGTCCTGACTTTC
few	NA	TRBV12-3/TRBV12-4	TRBJ2-1	CASSLSSGPRLYNEQFF	TGTGCCAGCAGTTTAAGTAGCGGACCAAGGTTATACAATGAGCAGTTCTTC
many	TRBD1	TRBV11-2	TRBJ2-7	CASSLGGGVRYEQYF	TGTGCCAGCAGCTTAGGAGGGGGCGTACGATACGAGCAGTACTTC
many	NA	TRBV9	TRBJ1-6	CASSVFGRPEGPLHF	TGTGCCAGCAGCGTATTCGGGAGACCCGAAGGGCCCCTCCACTTT